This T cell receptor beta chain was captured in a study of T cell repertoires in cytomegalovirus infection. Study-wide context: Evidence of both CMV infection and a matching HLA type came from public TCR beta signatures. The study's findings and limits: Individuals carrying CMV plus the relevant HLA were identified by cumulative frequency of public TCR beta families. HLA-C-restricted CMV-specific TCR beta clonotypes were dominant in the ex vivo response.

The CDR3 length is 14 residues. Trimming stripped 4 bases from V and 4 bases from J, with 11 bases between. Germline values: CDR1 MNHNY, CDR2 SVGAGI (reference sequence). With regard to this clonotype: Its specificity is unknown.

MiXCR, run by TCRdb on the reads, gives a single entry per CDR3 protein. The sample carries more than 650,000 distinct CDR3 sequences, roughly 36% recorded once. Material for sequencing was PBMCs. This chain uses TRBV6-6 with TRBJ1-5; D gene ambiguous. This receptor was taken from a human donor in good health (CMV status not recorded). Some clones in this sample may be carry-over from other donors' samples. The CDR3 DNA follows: TGTGCCAGCAGTTTGAACCACAAAAATCAGCCCCAGCATTTT. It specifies CASSLNHKNQPQHF.